A selection of T cell receptor beta chains follows, all from one sample in a study of metastatic and nonmetastatic thyroid tumors. TCRdb used MiXCR to call clones anew from the PCR reads. The sample consists of more than 9,500 clones, around 33% of them appearing once. The sample was tumor tissue. The origin of the receptors is a male donor with papillary thyroid cancer or a benign thyroid nodule (not recorded which). Some clones in this sample may be carry-over from other donors' samples. Both conserved end residues are part of each CDR3. Each record gives: clone size, J gene, D gene, V gene, CDR3 protein, CDR3 DNA. A D gene is named only where the DNA matches it firmly. Expanded clones get a size class; other rows say once, few or many, or leave the size out.

medium-sized	TRBJ1-2	-	TRBV3-1	CASSPDRSRGYTF	TGTGCCAGCAGCCCCGACAGGAGTAGAGGCTACACCTTC
few	TRBJ2-2	-	TRBV7-2	CASSPRSGELFF	TGTGCCAGCAGCCCCCGCTCCGGGGAGCTGTTTTTT
many	TRBJ1-1	-	TRBV6-1	CASRVKGGLNTEAFF	TGTGCCAGCAGAGTCAAGGGAGGGTTGAACACTGAAGCTTTCTTT
-	TRBJ1-6	TRBD1	TRBV7-8	CASSLARGTGFSPLHF	TGTGCCAGCAGCTTAGCGAGAGGGACAGGGTTCTCACCCCTCCACTTT
-	TRBJ2-3	TRBD2	TRBV13	CASSRGLAGGRDTDTQYF	TGTGCCAGCAGCCGGGGACTAGCGGGAGGAAGGGACACAGATACGCAGTATTTT
-	TRBJ2-7	TRBD1	TRBV7-2	CASSLAGGNEQYF	TGTGCCAGCAGCTTAGCAGGGGGCAACGAGCAGTACTTC
medium-sized	TRBJ2-2	-	TRBV30	CAWSATSSGELFF	TGTGCCTGGAGTGCCACTAGCAGCGGGGAGCTGTTTTTT
-	TRBJ1-1	TRBD1	TRBV6-1	CASSIWTGATEAFF	TGTGCCAGCAGTATCTGGACAGGCGCCACTGAAGCTTTCTTT
medium-sized	TRBJ1-6	-	TRBV4-3	CASSQGGNSPLHF	TGCGCCAGCAGCCAAGGGGGAAATTCACCCCTTCACTTT
-	TRBJ1-3	-	TRBV7-2	CASSLEGNTIYF	TGTGCCAGCAGCTTGGAGGGAAACACCATATATTTT
-	TRBJ2-3	-	TRBV5-1	CASMGTVFTETQYF	TGCGCCAGCATGGGCACGGTTTTCACAGAGACGCAGTATTTT
-	TRBJ1-1	TRBD1	TRBV5-1	CASSQGQGWAEAFF	TGCGCCAGCAGCCAAGGACAGGGTTGGGCTGAAGCTTTCTTT
few	TRBJ2-1	-	TRBV12-3/TRBV12-4	CASWSRSGNNEQFF	TGTGCCAGCTGGAGCAGATCCGGCAACAATGAGCAGTTCTTC
medium-sized	TRBJ2-3	TRBD1	TRBV20-1	CSARDWTGAGTDTQYF	TGCAGTGCTAGAGACTGGACAGGGGCGGGCACAGATACGCAGTATTTT
medium-sized	TRBJ1-3	-	TRBV6-1	CASSEGGTLSTIYF	TGTGCCAGCAGTGAGGGGGGGACCTTGTCCACCATATATTTT
many	TRBJ2-5	-	TRBV7-3	CASSQGQGSKETQYF	TGTGCCAGCAGCCAGGGTCAGGGAAGTAAAGAGACCCAGTACTTC
many	TRBJ2-1	-	TRBV6-1	CASSIRSGGNEQFF	TGTGCCAGCAGTATCCGATCTGGAGGCAATGAGCAGTTCTTC
-	TRBJ2-1	TRBD2	TRBV6-2/TRBV6-3	CASSYLARLAGVSENEQFF	TGTGCCAGCAGTTACTTAGCTAGACTAGCGGGAGTTTCGGAGAATGAGCAGTTCTTC
many	TRBJ2-4	TRBD2	TRBV20-1	CSARGQGSSGGQIAKNIQYF	TGCAGTGCTAGGGGCCAAGGGAGTAGCGGGGGCCAGATAGCCAAAAACATTCAGTACTTC
few	TRBJ2-5	-	TRBV11-1	CASSLYQETQYF	TGTGCCAGCAGCTTATATCAAGAGACCCAGTACTTC
-	TRBJ2-3	TRBD2	TRBV20-1	CSAGGTSANTQYF	TGCAGTGCTGGGGGGACTAGCGCCAATACGCAGTATTTT
-	TRBJ1-2	-	TRBV28	CASRADTRYGYTF	TGTGCCAGCAGGGCCGACACTCGCTATGGCTACACCTTC
-	TRBJ2-7	TRBD2	TRBV28	CASSSGTSGFYEQYF	TGTGCCAGCAGTTCCGGGACTAGCGGGTTCTACGAGCAGTACTTC
many	TRBJ1-1	-	TRBV10-2	CASRVRGEAFF	TGCGCCAGCAGGGTCAGGGGTGAAGCTTTCTTT
large	TRBJ1-1	-	TRBV2	CASNPSEAGAFF	TGTGCCAGCAACCCCTCGGAGGCCGGGGCTTTCTTT
-	TRBJ1-2	-	TRBV20-1	CSARGRRDKLAYGYTF	TGCAGTGCTAGAGGACGCCGGGACAAATTGGCCTATGGCTACACCTTC
-	TRBJ2-7	TRBD1	TRBV3-1	CASSQRDRDPYEQYF	TGTGCCAGCAGCCAACGGGACAGGGACCCCTACGAGCAGTACTTC
large	TRBJ2-3	-	TRBV7-3	CASSLGSGTDTQYF	TGTGCCAGCAGCTTAGGGTCAGGCACAGATACGCAGTATTTT
medium-sized	TRBJ2-3	-	TRBV4-3	CASSRGRTDTQYF	TGCGCCAGTAGCCGGGGGCGCACAGATACGCAGTATTTT
-	TRBJ2-6	-	TRBV20-1	CSAKSWGGANVLTF	TGCAGTGCTAAGTCCTGGGGTGGGGCCAACGTCCTGACTTTC
few	TRBJ1-2	-	TRBV19	CASSMAVGYGYTF	TGTGCCAGTAGTATGGCGGTGGGCTATGGCTACACCTTC
-	TRBJ1-4	-	TRBV3-1	CASSGGAPANEKLFF	TGTGCCAGTAGCGGGGGGGCGCCGGCTAATGAAAAACTGTTTTTT
-	TRBJ2-3	-	TRBV24-1	CATAGGALITDTQYF	TGTGCCACCGCTGGGGGGGCGTTGATTACGGATACGCAGTATTTT
medium-sized	TRBJ2-1	-	TRBV12-3/TRBV12-4	CASAPLGGNYNEQFF	TGTGCCAGCGCCCCCCTCGGCGGCAACTACAATGAGCAGTTCTTC
medium-sized	TRBJ2-2	TRBD1	TRBV6-1	CASKGQGVSGELFF	TGTGCCAGCAAAGGACAGGGGGTATCCGGGGAGCTGTTTTTT
-	TRBJ2-2	TRBD2	TRBV11-2	CASSLLAGDTGELFF	TGTGCCAGCAGCTTACTAGCGGGAGACACCGGGGAGCTGTTTTTT
-	TRBJ2-7	-	TRBV5-6	CASSLVVGYEQYF	TGTGCCAGCAGCTTGGTTGTTGGGTACGAGCAGTACTTC
few	TRBJ2-1	-	TRBV6-2/TRBV6-3	CASSGPVSVQGQFF	TGTGCCAGCAGTGGGCCCGTTAGCGTTCAGGGGCAGTTCTTC
-	TRBJ2-1	-	TRBV10-3	CAISESVADRNEQFF	TGTGCCATCAGTGAGTCCGTAGCGGACAGGAATGAGCAGTTCTTC
-	TRBJ2-5	TRBD2	TRBV19	CASSIGAGVQETQYF	TGTGCCAGTAGTATAGGAGCGGGAGTACAAGAGACCCAGTACTTC
few	TRBJ2-7	-	TRBV19	CASQNQVGRESEQYF	TGTGCCAGTCAAAACCAAGTGGGGCGGGAATCCGAGCAGTACTTC
many	TRBJ2-5	-	TRBV5-1	CASSLSQGRKETQYF	TGCGCCAGCAGCTTATCCCAGGGCAGAAAAGAGACCCAGTACTTC
-	TRBJ1-3	-	TRBV2	CASSRVRVHSSSGNTIYF	TGTGCCAGCAGTCGGGTTAGAGTCCATTCGAGCTCTGGAAACACCATATATTTT
-	TRBJ2-1	TRBD2	TRBV11-2	CASSARPTSGRHYNEQFF	TGTGCCAGCAGCGCGAGACCAACTAGCGGGAGGCACTACAATGAGCAGTTCTTC
-	TRBJ2-2	-	TRBV6-5	CASSYSKFPGELFF	TGTGCCAGCAGTTACTCGAAGTTTCCCGGGGAGCTGTTTTTT
-	TRBJ1-2	-	TRBV7-8	CASSWIRGNGYTF	TGTGCCAGCAGCTGGATACGGGGCAATGGCTACACCTTC